What follows are 9 T cell receptor beta chains derived from one specimen sequenced in a study of radiotherapy plus CTLA-4 blockade in lung cancer. TCRdb's copy holds only in-frame clones and misses some; the assay was immunoSEQ multiplex PCR. The sample lists 56,000 or so clones, around four fifths seen once, with around 3.2% in the top ten. Specimen: peripheral blood, collected from a patient treated with radiotherapy plus ipilimumab. The source of these receptors is a human donor with non-small cell lung cancer who had a partial response to radiotherapy plus ipilimumab.

The CDR3 here is CASRPGLGSSYNEQFF. The CDR3 DNA follows: TGTGCCAGCAGGCCGGGACTAGGTAGCTCCTACAATGAGCAGTTCTTC. The chain couples TRBV6-6 to TRBJ2-1, with TRBD2 matching 8 bases. In germline, CDR1 is MNHNY, CDR2 SVGAGI (reference sequence). This CDR3 has 16 residues. The ends lost 6 bases at V and 0 bases at J; junction bases unmatched: 7.

The chain employs TRBV28 and TRBJ1-6; TRBD1 matches 11 bases. V lost 5 bases and J lost 0; bases outside the gene matches: 12. This CDR3 contains 20 residues. Germline V gene data show CDR1 as MDHEN and CDR2 as SYDVKM. The CDR3 reads CASSNLDGGTGGSYNSPLHF. CDR3 DNA: TGTGCCAGCAGTAACCTTGATGGCGGGACAGGGGGCTCCTATAATTCACCCCTCCACTTT.

This chain links TRBV9 with TRBJ2-4; 7 nucleotides agree with TRBD1. After removal of 4 bases from V and 0 bases from J, the junction contained 10 bases not matched to a gene. Per germline, CDR1 SGDLS and CDR2 YYNGEE. The CDR3 consists of 17 residues. CDR3 nucleotides: TGTGCCAGCAGCCCGAGACAGGGATTGGAAGCCAAAAACATTCAGTACTTC. Its protein product is CASSPRQGLEAKNIQYF.

In its sample, this clone was seen a few times. The chain employs TRBV5-6 and TRBJ1-1, with D unresolved. The germline V gene encodes CDR1 SGHDT and CDR2 YYEEEE. V dropped 0 bases and J dropped 4 bases, with 7 bases sitting between them. This CDR3 comprises 13 residues. This chain's CDR3 is CASSLAGPTEAFF. CDR3 bases: TGTGCCAGCAGCTTGGCAGGTCCCACTGAAGCTTTCTTT.

The rearrangement links TRBV9 to TRBJ1-2, with D maybe TRBD1 (5 bases). This CDR3 contains 15 residues. Trimming took off 3 bases at V and 4 bases at J, with 16 bases between the two ends. Looked up from germline, CDR1 is SGDLS and CDR2 is YYNGEE. The CDR3, as DNA: TGTGCCAGCAGCGCGTTAACCGGGGGGGGCTATGGCTACACCTTC. Encoded protein: CASSALTGGGYGYTF.

The gene calls are TRBV11-3 and TRBJ2-1, with TRBD1 matching 8 bases. Looked up from germline, CDR1 is SGHNT and CDR2 is YENEEA. J gave up 4 bases and V 5 bases, and 16 bases lay outside the gene matches. This CDR3 has 18 amino acids. CDR3 region: CASSPYATDRGSYNEQFF. CDR3 nucleotide sequence: TGTGCCAGCAGCCCCTATGCCACCGACAGGGGATCTTACAATGAGCAGTTCTTC.

The rearrangement uses TRBV5-1 and TRBJ1-5, with D perhaps matching TRBD1 (5 bases). V gave up 0 bases and J gave up 5 bases, with 9 bases separating them. The CDR3 consists of 14 residues. CDR1 SGHRS and CDR2 YFSETQ come from the germline V gene. The CDR3 loop is CASSLAPGDQPQHF. CDR3 nucleotide sequence: TGCGCCAGCAGCTTGGCTCCGGGGGATCAGCCCCAGCATTTT.

This sequence joins TRBV15 and TRBJ1-5; possible D gene TRBD1, 6 bases. The V end lost 0 bases, the J end lost 5 bases, and 11 bases lay between the germline ends. In germline, CDR1 is LNHNV, CDR2 YYDKDF (reference sequence). This CDR3 comprises 15 residues. This CDR3 reads CATSRESQGYQPQHF. CDR3 coding DNA: TGTGCCACCAGCAGAGAATCCCAGGGGTATCAGCCCCAGCATTTT.

This rearrangement joins TRBV19 to TRBJ2-7; 9 positions agree with TRBD1. The CDR3 contains 16 residues. Germline lookup yields CDR1 LNHDA and CDR2 SQIVND (reference sequence). V lost 7 bases to trimming and J lost 4 bases; unmatched junction nucleotides: 14. The CDR3 DNA reads TGTGCCAGTACCCCTCGAACCGGGACAGGGCTATACGAGCAGTACTTC. Its protein product is CASTPRTGTGLYEQYF.